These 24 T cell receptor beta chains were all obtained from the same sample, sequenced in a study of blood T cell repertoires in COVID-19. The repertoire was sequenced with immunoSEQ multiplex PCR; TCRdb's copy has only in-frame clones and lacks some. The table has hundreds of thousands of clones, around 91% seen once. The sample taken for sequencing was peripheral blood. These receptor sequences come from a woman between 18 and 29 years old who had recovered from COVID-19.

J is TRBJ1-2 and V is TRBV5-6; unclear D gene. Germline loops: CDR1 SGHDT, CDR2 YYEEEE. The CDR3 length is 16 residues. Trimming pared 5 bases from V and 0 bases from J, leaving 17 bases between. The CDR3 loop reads CASSINSFFPNYGYTF. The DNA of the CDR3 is TGTGCCAGCAGTATCAATAGCTTTTTCCCTAACTATGGCTACACCTTC. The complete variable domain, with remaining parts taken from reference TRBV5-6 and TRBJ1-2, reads DAGVTQSPTHLIKTRGQQVTLRCSPKSGHDTVSWYQQALGQGPQFIFQYYEEEERQRGNFPDRFSGHQFPNYSSELNVNALLLGDSALYLCASSINSFFPNYGYTFGSGTRLTVV.

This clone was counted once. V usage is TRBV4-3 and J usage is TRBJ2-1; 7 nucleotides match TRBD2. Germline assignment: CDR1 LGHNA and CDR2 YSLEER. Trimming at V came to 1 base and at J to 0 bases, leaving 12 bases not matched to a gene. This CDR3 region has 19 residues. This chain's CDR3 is CASSQAWASGQRSYNEQFF. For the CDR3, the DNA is TGCGCCAGCAGCCAAGCATGGGCTAGCGGACAACGCTCCTACAATGAGCAGTTCTTC.

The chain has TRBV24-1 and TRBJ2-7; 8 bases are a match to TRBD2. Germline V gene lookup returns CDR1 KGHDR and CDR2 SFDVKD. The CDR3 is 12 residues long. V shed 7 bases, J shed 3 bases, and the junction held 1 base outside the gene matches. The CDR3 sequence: CATSGGGYEQYV. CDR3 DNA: TGTGCCACCAGCGGGGGGGGCTACGAGCAGTACGTC.

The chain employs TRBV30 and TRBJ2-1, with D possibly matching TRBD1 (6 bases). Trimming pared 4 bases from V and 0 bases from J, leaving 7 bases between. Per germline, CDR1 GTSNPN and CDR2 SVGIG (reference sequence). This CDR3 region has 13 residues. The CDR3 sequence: CAWKDSSYNEQFF. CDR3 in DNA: TGTGCCTGGAAGGACAGCTCCTACAATGAGCAGTTCTTC.

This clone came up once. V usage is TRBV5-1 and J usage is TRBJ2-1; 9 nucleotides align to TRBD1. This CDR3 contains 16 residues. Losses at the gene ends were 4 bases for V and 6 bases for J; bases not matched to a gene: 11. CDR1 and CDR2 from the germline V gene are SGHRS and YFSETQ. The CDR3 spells CASSRTGTGLFNEQFF. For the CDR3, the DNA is TGCGCCAGCAGCCGAACCGGGACAGGGTTGTTCAATGAGCAGTTCTTC.

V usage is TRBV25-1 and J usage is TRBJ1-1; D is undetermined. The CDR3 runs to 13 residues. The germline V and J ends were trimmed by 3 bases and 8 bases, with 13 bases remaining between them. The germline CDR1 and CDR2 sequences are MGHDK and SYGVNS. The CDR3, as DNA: TGTGCCAGCAGTGATCACCTCACACGAGAAGCTTTCTTT. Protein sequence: CASSDHLTREAFF.

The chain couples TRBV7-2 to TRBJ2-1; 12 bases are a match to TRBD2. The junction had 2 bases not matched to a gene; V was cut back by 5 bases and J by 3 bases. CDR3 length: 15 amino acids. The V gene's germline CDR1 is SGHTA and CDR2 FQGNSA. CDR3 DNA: TGTGCCAGCAGCATGGGACTAGCGGGCTACAATGAGCAGTTCTTC. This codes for CASSMGLAGYNEQFF. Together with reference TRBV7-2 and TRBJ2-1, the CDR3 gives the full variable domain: GAGVSQSPSNKVTEKGKDVELRCDPISGHTALYWYRQSLGQGLEFLIYFQGNSAPDKSGLPSDRFSAERTGGSVSTLTIQRTQQEDSAVYLCASSMGLAGYNEQFFGPGTRLTVL.

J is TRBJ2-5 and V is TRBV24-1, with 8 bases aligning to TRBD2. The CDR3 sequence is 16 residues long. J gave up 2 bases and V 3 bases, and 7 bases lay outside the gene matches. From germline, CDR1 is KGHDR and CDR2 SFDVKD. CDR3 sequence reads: CATSDATSGVQETQYF. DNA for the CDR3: TGTGCCACCAGTGATGCTACTAGCGGAGTACAAGAGACCCAGTACTTC.

CDR3 DNA: TGCGCCAGCAGCCCAAGGACAGGGAGGGAGACTGAAGCTTTCTTT. Protein: CASSPRTGRETEAFF. V and J are TRBV5-1 and TRBJ1-1, with 8 bases matching TRBD1. Trimming at V came to 4 bases and at J to 5 bases, leaving 10 bases not matched to a gene. CDR1 is SGHRS, CDR2 YFSETQ, per germline. This CDR3 comprises 15 residues.

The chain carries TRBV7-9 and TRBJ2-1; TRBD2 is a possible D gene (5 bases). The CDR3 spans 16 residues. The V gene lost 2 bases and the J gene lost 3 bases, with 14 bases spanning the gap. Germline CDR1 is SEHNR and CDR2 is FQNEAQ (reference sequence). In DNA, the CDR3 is TGTGCCAGCAGCTTAATACCAGCGGAAAACTACAATGAGCAGTTCTTC. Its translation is CASSLIPAENYNEQFF.

CDR3 region: CASGPAWKVVEETQYF. CDR3 DNA sequence: TGTGCCAGCGGGCCCGCCTGGAAAGTAGTGGAAGAGACCCAGTACTTC. The chain links TRBV7-8 to TRBJ2-5; D ambiguous. Germline V gene lookup returns CDR1 SGHVS and CDR2 FQNEAQ. V lost 8 bases, J lost 3 bases, and 22 bases lay in between. CDR3 length: 16 amino acids. The complete variable domain, with remaining parts taken from reference TRBV7-8 and TRBJ2-5, reads GAGVSQSPRYKVAKRGQDVALRCDPISGHVSLFWYQQALGQGPEFLTYFQNEAQLDKSGLPSDRFFAERPEGSVSTLKIQRTQQEDSAVYLCASGPAWKVVEETQYFGPGTRLLVL.

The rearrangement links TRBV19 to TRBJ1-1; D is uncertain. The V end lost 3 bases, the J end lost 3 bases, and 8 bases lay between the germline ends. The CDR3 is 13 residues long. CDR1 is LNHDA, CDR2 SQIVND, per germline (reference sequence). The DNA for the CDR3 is TGTGCCAGTAGTATCTTATTTGACACTGAAGCTTTCTTT. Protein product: CASSILFDTEAFF.

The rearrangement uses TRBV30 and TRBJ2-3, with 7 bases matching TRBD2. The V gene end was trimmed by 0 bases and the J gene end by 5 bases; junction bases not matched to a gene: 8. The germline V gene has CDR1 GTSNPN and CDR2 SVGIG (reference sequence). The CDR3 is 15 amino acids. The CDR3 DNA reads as TGTGCCTGGAGTGTTAGTGCGGGAGCCGGAGATACGCAGTATTTT. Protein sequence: CAWSVSAGAGDTQYF.

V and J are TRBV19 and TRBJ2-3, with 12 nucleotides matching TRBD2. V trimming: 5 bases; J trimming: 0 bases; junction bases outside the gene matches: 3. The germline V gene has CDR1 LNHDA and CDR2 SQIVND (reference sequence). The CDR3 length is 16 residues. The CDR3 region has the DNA TGTGCCAGTAGTGGGACTAGCGGGTGGAGCACAGATACGCAGTATTTT. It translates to CASSGTSGWSTDTQYF.

This CDR3 is CASSKGISGGIYEQYV. The CDR3 DNA follows: TGTGCCAGCAGCAAGGGGATTTCGGGGGGTATTTACGAGCAGTACGTC. The J gene is TRBJ2-7, the V gene TRBV21-1; the DNA was not used to check the table's D call, TRBD2. TRBV21-1 is a pseudogene. The length of the CDR3 is 16 residues.

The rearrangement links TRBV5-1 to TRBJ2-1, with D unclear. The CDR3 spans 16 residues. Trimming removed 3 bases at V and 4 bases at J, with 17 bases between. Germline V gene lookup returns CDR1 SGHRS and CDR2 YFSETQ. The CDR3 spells CASSYVDVPGYNEQFF. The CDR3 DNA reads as TGCGCCAGCAGCTATGTTGACGTTCCAGGATACAATGAGCAGTTCTTC.

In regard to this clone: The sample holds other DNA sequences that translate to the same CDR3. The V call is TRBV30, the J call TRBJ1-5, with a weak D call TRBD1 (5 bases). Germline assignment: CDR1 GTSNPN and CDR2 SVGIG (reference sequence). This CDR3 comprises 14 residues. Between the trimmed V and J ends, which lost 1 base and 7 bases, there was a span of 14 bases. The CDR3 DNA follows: TGTGCCTGGAGTGGAGGGCAGGGAGGACAGCCCCAGCATTTT. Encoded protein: CAWSGGQGGQPQHF.

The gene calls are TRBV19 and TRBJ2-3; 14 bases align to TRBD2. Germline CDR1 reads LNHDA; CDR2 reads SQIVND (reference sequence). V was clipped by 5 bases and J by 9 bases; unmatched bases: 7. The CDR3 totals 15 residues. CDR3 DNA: TGTGCCAGTAGTTCCCCGGGACTAGCGGGAGTGACGCAGTATTTT. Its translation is CASSSPGLAGVTQYF.

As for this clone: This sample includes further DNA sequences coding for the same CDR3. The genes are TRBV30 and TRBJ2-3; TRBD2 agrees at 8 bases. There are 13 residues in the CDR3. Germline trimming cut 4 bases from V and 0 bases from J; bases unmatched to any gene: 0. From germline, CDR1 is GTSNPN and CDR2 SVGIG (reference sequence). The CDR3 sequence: CAWTSGSTDTQYF. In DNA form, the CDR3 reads TGTGCCTGGACTAGCGGGAGCACAGATACGCAGTATTTT.

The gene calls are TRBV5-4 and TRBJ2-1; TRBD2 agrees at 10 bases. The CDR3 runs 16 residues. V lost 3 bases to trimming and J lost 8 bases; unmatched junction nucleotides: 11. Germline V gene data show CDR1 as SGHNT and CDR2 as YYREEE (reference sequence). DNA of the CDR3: TGTGCCAGCAGCTCTTCCGGGACTAGCGCCCCTGATGAGCAGTTCTTC. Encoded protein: CASSSSGTSAPDEQFF.

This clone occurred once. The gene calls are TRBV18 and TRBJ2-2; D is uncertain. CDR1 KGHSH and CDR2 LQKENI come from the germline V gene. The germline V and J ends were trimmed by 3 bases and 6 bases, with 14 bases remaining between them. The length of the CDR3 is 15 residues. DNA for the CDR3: TGTGCCAGCTCACCGATGCAAACAGAATCCGGGGAGCTGTTTTTT. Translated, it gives CASSPMQTESGELFF.

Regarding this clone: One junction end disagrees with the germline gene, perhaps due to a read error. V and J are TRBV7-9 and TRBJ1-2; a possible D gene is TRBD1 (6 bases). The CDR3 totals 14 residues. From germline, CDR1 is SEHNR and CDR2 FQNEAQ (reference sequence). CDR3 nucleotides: TGTGCCAGCAGCGCACGGACAGTTCTCTATGCCTACACCTTC. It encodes CASSARTVLYAYTF.

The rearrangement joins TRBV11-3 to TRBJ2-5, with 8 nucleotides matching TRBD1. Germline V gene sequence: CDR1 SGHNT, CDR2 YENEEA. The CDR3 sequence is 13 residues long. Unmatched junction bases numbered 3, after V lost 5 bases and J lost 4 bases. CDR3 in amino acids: CASSLTGVETQYF. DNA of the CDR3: TGTGCCAGCAGCCTGACAGGGGTAGAGACCCAGTACTTC.

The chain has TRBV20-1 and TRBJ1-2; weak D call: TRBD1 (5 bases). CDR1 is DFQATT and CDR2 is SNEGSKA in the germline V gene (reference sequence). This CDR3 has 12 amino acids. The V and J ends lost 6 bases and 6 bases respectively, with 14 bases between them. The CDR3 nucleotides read TGCAGTGCGAGTCAGGGCCACGATGGCTACACCTTC. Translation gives CSASQGHDGYTF.